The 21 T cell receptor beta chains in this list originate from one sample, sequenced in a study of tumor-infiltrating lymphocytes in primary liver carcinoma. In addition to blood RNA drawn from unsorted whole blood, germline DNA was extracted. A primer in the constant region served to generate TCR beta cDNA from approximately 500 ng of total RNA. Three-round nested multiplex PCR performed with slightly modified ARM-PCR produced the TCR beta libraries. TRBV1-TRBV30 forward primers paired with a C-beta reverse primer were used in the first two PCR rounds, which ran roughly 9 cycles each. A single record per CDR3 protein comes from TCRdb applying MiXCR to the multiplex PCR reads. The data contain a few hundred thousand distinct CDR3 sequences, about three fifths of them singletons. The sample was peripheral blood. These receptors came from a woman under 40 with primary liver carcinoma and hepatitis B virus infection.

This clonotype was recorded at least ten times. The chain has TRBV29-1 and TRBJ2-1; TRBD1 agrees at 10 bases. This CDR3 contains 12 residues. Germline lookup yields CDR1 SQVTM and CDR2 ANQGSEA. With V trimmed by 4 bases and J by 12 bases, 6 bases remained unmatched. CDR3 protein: CSVVGQGLLQFF. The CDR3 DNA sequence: TGCAGCGTTGTGGGACAGGGGCTTCTGCAGTTCTTC.

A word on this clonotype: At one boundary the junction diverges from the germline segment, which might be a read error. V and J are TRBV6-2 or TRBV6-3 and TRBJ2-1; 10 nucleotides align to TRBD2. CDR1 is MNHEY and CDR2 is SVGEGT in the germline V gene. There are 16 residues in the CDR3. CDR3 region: CASSTHLAGVYNEQLF. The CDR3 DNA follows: TGTGCCAGCAGTACCCATCTAGCGGGAGTCTACAATGAGCAGCTCTTC.

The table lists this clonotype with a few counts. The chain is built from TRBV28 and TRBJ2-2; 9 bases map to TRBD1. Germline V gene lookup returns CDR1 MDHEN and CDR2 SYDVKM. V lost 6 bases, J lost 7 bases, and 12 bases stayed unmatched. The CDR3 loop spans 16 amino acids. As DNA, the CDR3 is TGTGCCAGCAGAACGGCCGGGACAGGGTTCAGCGGGGAGCTGTTTTTT. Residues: CASRTAGTGFSGELFF.

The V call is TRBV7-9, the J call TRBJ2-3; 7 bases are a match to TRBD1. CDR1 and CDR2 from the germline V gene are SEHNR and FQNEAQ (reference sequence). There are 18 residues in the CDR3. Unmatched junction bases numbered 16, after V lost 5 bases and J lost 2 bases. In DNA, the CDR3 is TGTGCCAGCAGCGCCGGGACAGAAGCTCGTCCACACACAGATACGCAGTATTTT. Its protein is CASSAGTEARPHTDTQYF.

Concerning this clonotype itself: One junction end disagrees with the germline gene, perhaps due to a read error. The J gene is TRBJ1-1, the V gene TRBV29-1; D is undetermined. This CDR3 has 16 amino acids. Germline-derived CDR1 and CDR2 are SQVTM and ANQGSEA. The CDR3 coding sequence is TGCATCGTTGAAGCCCACTCCACCTGGCTGAACACTGAAGCCTTCTTT. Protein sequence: CIVEAHSTWLNTEAFF.

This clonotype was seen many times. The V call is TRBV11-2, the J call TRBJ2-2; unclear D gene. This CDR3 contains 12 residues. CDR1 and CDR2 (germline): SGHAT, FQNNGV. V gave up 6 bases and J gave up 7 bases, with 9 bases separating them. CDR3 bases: TGTGCCAGCAGGATGGACCGCGGGGAGCTGTTTTTT. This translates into CASRMDRGELFF. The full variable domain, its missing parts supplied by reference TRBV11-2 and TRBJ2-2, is EAGVAQSPRYKIIEKRQSVAFWCNPISGHATLYWYQQILGQGPKLLIQFQNNGVVDDSQLPKDRFSAERLKGVDSTLKIQPAKLEDSAVYLCASRMDRGELFFGEGSRLTVL.

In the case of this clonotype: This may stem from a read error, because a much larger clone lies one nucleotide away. The CDR3: CVSSLGPNRGGEQYF. DNA for the CDR3: TGTGTCAGCAGCTTAGGGCCAAACAGGGGAGGCGAGCAGTACTTC. This chain links TRBV11-2 with TRBJ2-7, with D possibly matching TRBD1 (7 bases). The CDR3 extends over 15 amino acids. CDR1 is SGHAT and CDR2 is FQNNGV in the germline V gene.

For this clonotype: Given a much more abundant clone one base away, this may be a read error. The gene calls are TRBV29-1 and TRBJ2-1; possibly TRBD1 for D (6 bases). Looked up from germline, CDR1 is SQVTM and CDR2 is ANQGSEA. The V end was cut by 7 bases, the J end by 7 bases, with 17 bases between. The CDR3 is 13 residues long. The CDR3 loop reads CSARSYRANEQFF. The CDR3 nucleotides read TGCAGCGCCCGAAGTTACAGGGCGAATGAGCAGTTCTTC.

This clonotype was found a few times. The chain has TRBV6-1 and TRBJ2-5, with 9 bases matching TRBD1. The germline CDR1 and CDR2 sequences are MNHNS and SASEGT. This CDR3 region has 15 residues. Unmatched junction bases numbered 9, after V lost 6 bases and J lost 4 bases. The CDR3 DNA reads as TGTGCCAGCAGACGGACAGGGGTAGAAGGAGAGACCCAGTACTTC. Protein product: CASRRTGVEGETQYF.

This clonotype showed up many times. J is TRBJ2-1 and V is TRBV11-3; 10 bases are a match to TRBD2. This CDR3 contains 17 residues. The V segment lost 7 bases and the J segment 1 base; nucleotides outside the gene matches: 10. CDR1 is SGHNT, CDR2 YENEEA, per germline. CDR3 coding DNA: TGTGCCAGCACAACCTCTAGCGGGAGAAAATCCTACAATGAGCAGTTCTTC. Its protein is CASTTSSGRKSYNEQFF.

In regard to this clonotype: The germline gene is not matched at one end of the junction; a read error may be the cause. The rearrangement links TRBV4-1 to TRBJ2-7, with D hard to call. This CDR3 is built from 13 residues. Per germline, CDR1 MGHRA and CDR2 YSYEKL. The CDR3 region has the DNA TGCGTCAGCAGCCAAAATCTGGCTTACGAGCAGTACTTC. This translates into CVSSQNLAYEQYF.

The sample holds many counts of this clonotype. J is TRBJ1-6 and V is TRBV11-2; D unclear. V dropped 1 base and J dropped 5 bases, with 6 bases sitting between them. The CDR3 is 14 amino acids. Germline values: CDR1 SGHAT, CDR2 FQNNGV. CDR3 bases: TGTGCCAGCAGCTTAGGGAGGAATAATTCACCCCTCCACTTT. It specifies CASSLGRNNSPLHF.

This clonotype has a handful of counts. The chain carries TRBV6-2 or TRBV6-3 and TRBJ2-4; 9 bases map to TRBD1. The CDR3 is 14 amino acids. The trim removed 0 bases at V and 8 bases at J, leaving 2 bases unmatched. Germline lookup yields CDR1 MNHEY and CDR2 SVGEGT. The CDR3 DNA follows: TGTGCCAGCAGTTACTCTGGACAGGGGCACATTCAGTACTTC. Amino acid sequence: CASSYSGQGHIQYF.

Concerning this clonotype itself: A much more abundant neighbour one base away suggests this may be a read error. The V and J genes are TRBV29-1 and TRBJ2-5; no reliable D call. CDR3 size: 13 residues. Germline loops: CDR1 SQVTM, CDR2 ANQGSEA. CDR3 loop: CSVGLLTEETLYF. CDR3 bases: TGCAGCGTTGGTCTTCTGACCGAAGAGACCCTGTACTTC.

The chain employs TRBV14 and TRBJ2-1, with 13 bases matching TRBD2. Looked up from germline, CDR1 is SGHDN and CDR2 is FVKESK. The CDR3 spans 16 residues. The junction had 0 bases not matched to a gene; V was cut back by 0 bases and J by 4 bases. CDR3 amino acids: CASSQETSGRYNEQFF. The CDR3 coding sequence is TGTGCCAGCAGCCAAGAGACTAGCGGGAGGTACAATGAGCAGTTCTTC.

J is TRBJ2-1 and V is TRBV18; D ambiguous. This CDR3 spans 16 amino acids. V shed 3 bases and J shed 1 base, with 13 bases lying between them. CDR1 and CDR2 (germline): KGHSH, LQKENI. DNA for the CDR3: TGTGCCAGCTCACCTCCAGGACGGTCGTCCTACAATGAGCAGTTCTTC. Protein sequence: CASSPPGRSSYNEQFF.

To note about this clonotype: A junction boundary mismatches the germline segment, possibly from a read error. The CDR3 here is CTSTLEGGKNIQYF. The DNA of the CDR3 is TGTACCAGCACCTTAGAAGGGGGCAAAAACATTCAGTACTTC. This rearrangement joins TRBV5-4 to TRBJ2-4; TRBD1 might be the D (6 bases). Per the germline V gene, CDR1 is SGHNT and CDR2 is YYREEE (reference sequence). The CDR3 spans 14 residues.

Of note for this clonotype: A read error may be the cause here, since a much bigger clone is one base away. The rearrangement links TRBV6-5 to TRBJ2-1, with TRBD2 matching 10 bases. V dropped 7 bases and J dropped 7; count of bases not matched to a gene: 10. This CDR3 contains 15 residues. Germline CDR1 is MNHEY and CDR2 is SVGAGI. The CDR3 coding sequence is TGTGCCAGCACCCCCCGGACTAGCGGTCGGAATGAGCAGTTCTTC. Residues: CASTPRTSGRNEQFF.

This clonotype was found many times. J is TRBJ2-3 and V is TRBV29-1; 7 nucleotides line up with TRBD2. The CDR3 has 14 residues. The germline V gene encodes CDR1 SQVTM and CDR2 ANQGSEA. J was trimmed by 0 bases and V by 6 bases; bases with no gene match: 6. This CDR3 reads CSVSSGASTDTQYF. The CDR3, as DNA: TGCAGCGTGTCTAGCGGAGCTAGCACAGATACGCAGTATTTT.

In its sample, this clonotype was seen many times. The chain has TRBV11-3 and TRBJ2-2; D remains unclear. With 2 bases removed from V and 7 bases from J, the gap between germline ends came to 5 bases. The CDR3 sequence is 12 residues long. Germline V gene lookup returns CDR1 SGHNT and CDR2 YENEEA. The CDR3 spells CASSLLRGELFF. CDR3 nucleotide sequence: TGTGCCAGCAGCTTACTCCGCGGGGAGCTGTTTTTT.

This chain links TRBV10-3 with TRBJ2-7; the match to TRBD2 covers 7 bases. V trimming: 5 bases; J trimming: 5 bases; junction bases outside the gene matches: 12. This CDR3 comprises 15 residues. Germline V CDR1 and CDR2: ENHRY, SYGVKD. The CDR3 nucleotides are TGTGCCATCAGTAGCGGGAACTATGGGGGTGACGAGCAGTACTTC. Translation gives CAISSGNYGGDEQYF.